Presented here are 10 T cell receptor beta chains from one specimen sequenced in a study of T cells after yellow fever vaccination. MiXCR was run by TCRdb on the 5' RACE reads, yielding one entry per CDR3 protein. The sample contains 500,000 to 550,000 distinct CDR3 sequences, 21% of which appear only once. This specimen was PBMCs, taken less than 25 days after the first yellow fever vaccination. All receptors derive from a man aged 18-30 years who received the YFV17D yellow fever vaccine.

The chain has TRBV6-2 or TRBV6-3 and TRBJ2-2; TRBD1 matches 8 bases. This CDR3 is built from 12 residues. The ends lost 11 bases at V and 6 bases at J; junction bases unmatched: 5. Germline V gene lookup returns CDR1 MNHEY and CDR2 SVGEGT. The CDR3 is CAVHRGSGELFF. For the CDR3, the DNA is TGTGCCGTCCACAGGGGGTCCGGGGAGCTGTTTTTT.

This chain links TRBV29-1 with TRBJ2-3, with 9 nucleotides matching TRBD1. The J segment lost 4 bases and the V segment lost 5 bases, leaving 10 bases of the junction unmatched. The germline gives CDR1 SQVTM, CDR2 ANQGSEA. This CDR3 is built from 15 residues. The CDR3 DNA reads TGCAGCGTTTATACCGGGACAGGGATATCAGATACGCAGTATTTT. This translates into CSVYTGTGISDTQYF.

The V call is TRBV4-3, the J call TRBJ2-4; a possible D gene is TRBD2 (5 bases). V gave up 1 base and J gave up 7 bases, with 14 bases separating them. Per germline, CDR1 LGHNA and CDR2 YSLEER. The CDR3 spans 15 residues. The DNA of the CDR3 is TGCGCCAGCAGCCAAGGCGGAAGGGAGAGGAACATTCAGTACTTC. It is translated as CASSQGGRERNIQYF.

The rearrangement joins TRBV7-9 to TRBJ1-6, with D perhaps matching TRBD1 (5 bases). The germline V gene has CDR1 SEHNR and CDR2 FQNEAQ (reference sequence). The CDR3 spans 14 residues. Deletions cut 3 bases from V and 10 bases from J, with 13 bases between. The CDR3 region is CASSFQGVSSPLHF. The CDR3 nucleotides read TGTGCCAGCAGCTTTCAAGGGGTGAGCTCACCCCTCCACTTT.

This clonotype appeared a few times. The gene calls are TRBV6-5 and TRBJ2-1, with 9 nucleotides matching TRBD2. With 4 bases clipped from V and 6 bases from J, the junction kept 7 bases outside the gene matches. Germline loops: CDR1 MNHEY, CDR2 SVGAGI. This CDR3 contains 15 residues. The CDR3 sequence: CASSSETSGANEQFF. As DNA, the CDR3 is TGTGCCAGCAGTTCTGAGACTAGCGGTGCCAATGAGCAGTTCTTC.

The chain links TRBV4-2 to TRBJ2-3; D perhaps matches TRBD1 (5 bases). V lost 0 bases and J 10 bases, leaving 17 bases between the germline ends. This CDR3 comprises 15 residues. The V gene's germline CDR1 is LGHNA and CDR2 YNFKEQ. The CDR3 DNA reads TGTGCCAGCAGCCAAGATGGGGCGGCTGGGGTGGCGCAGTATTTT. It yields the protein CASSQDGAAGVAQYF.

This clonotype was observed a handful of times. V is TRBV20-1 and J is TRBJ2-1; the match to TRBD1 covers 11 bases. Germline V lookup: CDR1 DFQATT, CDR2 SNEGSKA (reference sequence). V dropped 6 bases and J dropped 7; count of bases not matched to a gene: 11. The CDR3 loop spans 15 amino acids. The CDR3 is CSAPTLDRGRNEQFF. CDR3 DNA sequence: TGCAGTGCCCCCACCTTGGACAGGGGGCGGAATGAGCAGTTCTTC.

About this clonotype itself: A junction boundary mismatches the germline segment, possibly from a read error. The chain is built from TRBV6-5 and TRBJ2-6, with a possible D match to TRBD1 (5 bases). CDR1 is MNHEY and CDR2 is SVGAGI in the germline V gene. The CDR3 has 14 amino acids. For the CDR3, the DNA is TGTGCCAGCAGTTCCCCGGGTGGGGCCAACGTCCTGATTTTC. Residues: CASSSPGGANVLIF.

This chain uses TRBV18 with TRBJ2-3, with 9 bases fitting TRBD1. The CDR3 has 15 residues. The V gene's germline CDR1 is KGHSH and CDR2 LQKENI. V shed 3 bases, J shed 5 bases, and the junction held 6 bases outside the gene matches. The CDR3 is CASSPGQGSLDTQYF. DNA of the CDR3: TGTGCCAGCTCACCGGGACAGGGATCGTTAGATACGCAGTATTTT.

The V and J genes are TRBV18 and TRBJ2-5, with D possibly matching TRBD2 (5 bases). Deletions cut 3 bases from V and 5 bases from J, with 16 bases between. The CDR3 length is 15 residues. Germline V gene sequence: CDR1 KGHSH, CDR2 LQKENI. Here the CDR3 reads CASSPPAQRRETQYF. CDR3 sequence (DNA): TGTGCCAGCTCACCCCCGGCCCAACGGAGGGAGACCCAGTACTTC.